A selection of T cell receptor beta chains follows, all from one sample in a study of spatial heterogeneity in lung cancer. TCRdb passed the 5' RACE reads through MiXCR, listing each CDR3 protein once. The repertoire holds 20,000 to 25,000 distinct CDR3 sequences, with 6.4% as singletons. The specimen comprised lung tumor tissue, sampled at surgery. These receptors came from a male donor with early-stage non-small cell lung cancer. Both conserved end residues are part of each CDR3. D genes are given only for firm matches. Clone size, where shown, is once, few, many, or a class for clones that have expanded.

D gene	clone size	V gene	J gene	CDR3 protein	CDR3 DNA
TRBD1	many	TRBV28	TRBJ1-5	CASSKTGARHQPQHF	TGTGCCAGCAGCAAGACAGGGGCGAGGCATCAGCCCCAGCATTTT
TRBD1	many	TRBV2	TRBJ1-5	CASSRTGSQPQHF	TGTGCCAGCAGTCGGACAGGGAGTCAGCCCCAGCATTTT
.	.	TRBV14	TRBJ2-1	CASSQGPAPNEQFF	TGTGCCAGCAGCCAAGGGCCGGCCCCTAATGAGCAGTTCTTC
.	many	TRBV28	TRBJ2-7	CASSPPHPRTGEQYF	TGTGCCAGCAGCCCACCACACCCCCGGACGGGGGAGCAGTACTTC
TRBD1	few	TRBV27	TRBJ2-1	CASSASTGYYNEQFF	TGTGCCAGCAGTGCCTCGACAGGGTACTACAATGAGCAGTTCTTC
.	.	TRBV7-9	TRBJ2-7	CASSFSPGRNEQYF	TGTGCCAGCAGCTTCAGCCCGGGGCGTAACGAGCAGTACTTC
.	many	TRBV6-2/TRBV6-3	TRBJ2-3	CASSFGADTQYF	TGTGCCAGCAGTTTCGGGGCGGATACGCAGTATTTT
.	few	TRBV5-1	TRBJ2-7	CASRSKGTSSSYEQYF	TGCGCCAGCAGAAGTAAAGGGACCTCCTCCTCCTACGAGCAGTACTTC
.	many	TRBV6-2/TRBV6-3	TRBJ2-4	CASSRRAEAKNIQYF	TGTGCCAGCAGTAGGAGGGCCGAAGCCAAAAACATTCAGTACTTC
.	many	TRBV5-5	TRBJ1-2	CASSRTGYGYTF	TGTGCCAGCAGCAGAACAGGCTATGGCTACACCTTC
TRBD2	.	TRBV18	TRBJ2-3	CASSWIGGSPDTQYF	TGTGCCAGCTCCTGGATCGGCGGGAGCCCAGATACGCAGTATTTT
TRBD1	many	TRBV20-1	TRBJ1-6	CSATRGLNNSPLHF	TGCAGTGCTACCAGGGGGCTCAATAATTCACCCCTCCACTTT
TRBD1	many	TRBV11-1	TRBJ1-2	CASSSDRDYGYTF	TGTGCCAGCAGCTCCGACAGGGATTATGGCTACACCTTC
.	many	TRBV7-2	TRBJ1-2	CASSPWDRNYGYTF	TGTGCCAGCAGCCCCTGGGACCGTAACTATGGCTACACCTTC
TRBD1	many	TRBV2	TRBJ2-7	CASSGTGGKVKYF	TGTGCCAGCAGTGGGACAGGGGGCAAGGTAAAGTACTTC
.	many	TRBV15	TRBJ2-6	CATSRVVFSGANVLTF	TGTGCCACCAGCAGAGTAGTGTTCTCTGGGGCCAACGTCCTGACTTTC
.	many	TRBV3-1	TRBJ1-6	CASSQGQGSTPLHF	TGTGCCAGCAGCCAAGGCCAGGGTTCTACACCCCTCCACTTT
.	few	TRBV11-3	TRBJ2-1	CASSLAQDGLQFF	TGTGCCAGCAGCTTAGCACAAGACGGTTTGCAGTTCTTC
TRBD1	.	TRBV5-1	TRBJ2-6	CASSRDSVTSGANVLTF	TGCGCCAGCAGCCGGGACAGTGTAACCTCTGGGGCCAACGTCCTGACTTTC
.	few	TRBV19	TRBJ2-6	CASKAGSGANVLTF	TGTGCCAGTAAGGCGGGGTCTGGGGCCAACGTCCTGACTTTC
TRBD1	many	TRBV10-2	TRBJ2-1	CASSLGQGRSYNEQFF	TGCGCCAGCAGTCTCGGACAGGGTCGGTCCTACAATGAGCAGTTCTTC
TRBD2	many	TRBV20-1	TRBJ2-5	CSVKPGRAGETQYF	TGCAGTGTCAAGCCGGGACGAGCGGGGGAGACCCAGTACTTC
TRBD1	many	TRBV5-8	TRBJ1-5	CASSLGGQAKGQPQHF	TGTGCCAGCAGCTTGGGGGGACAGGCCAAGGGGCAGCCCCAGCATTTT
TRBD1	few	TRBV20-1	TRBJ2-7	CSARPPTGGYEQYF	TGCAGTGCTAGACCCCCCACAGGGGGCTACGAGCAGTACTTC
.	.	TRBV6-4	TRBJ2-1	CASSRSHNGDNEQFF	TGTGCCAGCAGTAGGAGCCACAACGGGGACAATGAGCAGTTCTTC
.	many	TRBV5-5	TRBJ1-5	CASSFRGRGDQPQHF	TGTGCCAGCAGCTTCCGGGGACGCGGGGATCAGCCCCAGCATTTT
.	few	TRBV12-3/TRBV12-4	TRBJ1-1	CASSLSGRQNPLGEAFF	TGTGCCAGCAGTTTGAGTGGACGGCAAAACCCCTTGGGAGAAGCTTTCTTT
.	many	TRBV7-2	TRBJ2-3	CASSLPRNQYYDTQYF	TGTGCCAGCAGCCTTCCCCGGAACCAATATTACGATACGCAGTATTTT
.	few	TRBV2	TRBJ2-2	CASSPWVRAGELFF	TGTGCCAGCAGCCCCTGGGTTAGGGCCGGGGAGCTGTTTTTT
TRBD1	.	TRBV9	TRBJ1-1	CASSVGPWDRTEAFF	TGTGCCAGCAGCGTAGGCCCCTGGGACAGAACTGAAGCTTTCTTT
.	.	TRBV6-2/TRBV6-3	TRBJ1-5	CASSYPGGNGNQPQHF	TGTGCCAGCAGTTACCCGGGGGGCAATGGCAATCAGCCCCAGCATTTT
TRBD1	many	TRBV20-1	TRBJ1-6	CSAMTGRDANSPLHF	TGCAGTGCGATGACAGGGCGGGATGCTAATTCACCCCTCCACTTT
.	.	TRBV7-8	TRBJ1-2	CASSLYEGRNYGYTF	TGTGCCAGCAGCCTCTATGAGGGACGGAACTATGGCTACACCTTC
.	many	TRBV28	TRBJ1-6	CASSLTWTSPLHF	TGTGCCAGCAGTCTTACATGGACTTCACCCCTCCACTTT
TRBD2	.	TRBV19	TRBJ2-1	CASQRGGPYNEQFF	TGTGCCAGTCAGCGGGGGGGACCCTACAATGAGCAGTTCTTC
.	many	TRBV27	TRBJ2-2	CASSWQNTGELFF	TGTGCCAGCAGTTGGCAGAACACCGGGGAGCTGTTTTTT